This TCR beta chain was recorded in a study of T cell repertoires in cytomegalovirus infection. Study-level findings and limits: Cumulative public TCR beta family frequency identified CMV carriers with the relevant HLA. HLA-C-restricted CMV clonotypes gave the most frequent clonotype in two of eight donors.

Germline CDR1 SGHVS, CDR2 FQNEAQ. V lost 1 base, J lost 6 bases, and 15 bases lay in between. The CDR3 covers 15 residues. TCRdb re-derived calls from the reads in MiXCR, one entry per CDR3 protein. The sample lists about 830,000 distinct CDR3 sequences, less than 35% seen once, with 9.5% to 15% in the top ten. Of note for this clonotype: Its cognate antigen is unknown.

The specimen comprised cultured CD8+ T cells from PBMCs, sampled from culture after CMV antigen stimulation. The TCR was taken from a human donor in good health (CMV status not recorded). Some clones in this sample may be carry-over from other donors' samples. The V and J genes are TRBV7-8 and TRBJ1-2; D is unclear. CDR3 coding DNA: TGTGCCAGCAGCTTAGGTTCCGCAGGCAGTCATGGCTACACCTTC. It yields the protein CASSLGSAGSHGYTF.